Listed below are T cell receptor beta chains from one sample, sequenced in a study of blood T cell repertoires in COVID-19. Using immunoSEQ multiplex PCR, the repertoire was profiled, and TCRdb retains in-frame clones only, with some absent. The table lists under 300,000 clones, approximately 83% of them singletons. Input material: PBMCs or T cells enriched from blood (not recorded which). Receptor source: a woman in her thirties or forties with acute COVID-19. Both conserved end residues are part of each CDR3. D genes are given only for firm matches. Only some rows state a clone size, as once, few, many or a class for expanded clones.

>.|TRBJ1-1|TRBV5-1|TRBD1
CASSLDPDRGLTEAFF
TGCGCCAGCAGCTTGGACCCGGACAGGGGACTCACTGAAGCTTTCTTT
>.|TRBJ2-1|TRBV24-1|TRBD2
CATSERGDEQFF
TGTGCCACCAGTGAACGGGGGGATGAGCAGTTCTTC
>.|TRBJ1-1|TRBV9|.
CASSVGPNTEAFF
TGTGCCAGCAGCGTAGGGCCGAACACTGAAGCTTTCTTT
>.|TRBJ2-7|TRBV10-1|.
CASGVRYEQYF
TGCGCCAGTGGTGTCAGGTACGAGCAGTACTTC
>.|TRBJ2-5|TRBV6-5|TRBD1
CASSPTGGWETQYF
TGTGCCAGCAGTCCGACAGGGGGCTGGGAGACCCAGTACTTC
>.|TRBJ2-5|TRBV10-3|TRBD2
CAISRGLAGQETQYF
TGTGCCATCAGTAGAGGACTAGCGGGACAAGAGACCCAGTACTTC
>once|TRBJ1-1|TRBV18|.
CASSSGGNTEAFF
TGTGCCAGCTCCTCCGGTGGGAACACTGAAGCTTTCTTT
>.|TRBJ2-7|TRBV14|.
CASSQAGGGASEQYF
TGTGCCAGCAGCCAAGCCGGTGGGGGGGCGAGTGAGCAGTACTTC
>.|TRBJ2-7|TRBV5-4|TRBD1
CASSRSTGGFGEQYF
TGTGCCAGCAGCAGATCGACAGGGGGCTTTGGTGAGCAGTACTTC
>.|TRBJ2-1|TRBV15|TRBD2
CATSKTSGRYNEQFF
TGTGCCACCAGCAAGACTAGCGGGAGATACAATGAGCAGTTCTTC
>.|TRBJ2-3|TRBV14|.
CASSHGSTDTQYF
TGTGCCAGCAGCCACGGGAGTACAGATACGCAGTATTTT
>.|TRBJ1-1|TRBV11-2|TRBD1
CASSPINRGMNTEAFF
TGTGCCAGCAGCCCGATTAACAGGGGGATGAACACTGAAGCTTTCTTT
>once|TRBJ2-2|TRBV7-9|TRBD2
CASSLDGLAEPTGELFF
TGTGCCAGCAGCTTAGACGGACTAGCGGAACCCACCGGGGAGCTGTTTTTT
>.|TRBJ2-2|TRBV5-1|TRBD1
CASSLRGRGMTGELFF
TGCGCCAGCAGCTTAAGGGGGCGCGGAATGACCGGGGAGCTGTTTTTT
>.|TRBJ2-2|TRBV4-1|TRBD2
CASSQVPAGGHTGELFF
TGCGCCAGCAGCCAAGTTCCAGCGGGAGGTCACACCGGGGAGCTGTTTTTT
>.|TRBJ1-1|TRBV7-9|.
CASSLTDEAFF
TGTGCCAGCAGCTTGACAGATGAAGCTTTCTTT
>.|TRBJ2-3|TRBV9|.
CASSVVGQSTDTQYF
TGTGCCAGCAGCGTAGTTGGACAGAGCACAGATACGCAGTATTTT
>.|TRBJ2-5|TRBV2|.
CASSDYSRQETQYF
TGTGCCAGCAGTGATTACAGCCGCCAAGAGACCCAGTACTTC
>.|TRBJ2-1|TRBV5-4|TRBD1
CASSWVGTGGYNEQFF
TGTGCCAGCAGCTGGGTCGGGACAGGGGGTTACAATGAGCAGTTCTTC
>.|TRBJ1-1|TRBV15|.
CATSRVSQARNTEAFF
TGTGCCACCAGCAGAGTTTCACAGGCAAGGAACACTGAAGCTTTCTTT
>.|TRBJ2-7|TRBV7-9|.
CASSHMTRDTYEQYF
TGTGCCAGCAGCCATATGACCCGGGACACCTACGAGCAGTACTTC
>few|TRBJ1-3|TRBV5-6|.
CASSFLGASSGNTIYF
TGTGCCAGCAGCTTCCTCGGTGCGTCCTCTGGAAACACCATATATTTT
>.|TRBJ2-6|TRBV7-9|.
CASASTRSGANVLTF
TGTGCCAGCGCGTCTACGAGGTCTGGGGCCAACGTCCTGACTTTC
>few|TRBJ2-7|TRBV4-1|TRBD1
CASSQDSGTGYEQYF
TGCGCCAGCAGCCAAGATTCCGGGACAGGCTACGAGCAGTACTTC
>few|TRBJ1-1|TRBV12-5|TRBD1
CASGSKTGKNEAFF
TGTGCTAGTGGTTCGAAGACAGGGAAAAATGAAGCTTTCTTT
>.|TRBJ2-3|TRBV21-1|.
CASSSRHSRGLAGGSVADTQYF
TGTGCCAGCAGCTCCCGACACTCTAGGGGACTAGCGGGAGGGTCCGTTGCAGATACGCAGTATTTT
>.|TRBJ2-1|TRBV4-1|TRBD2
CASSQRGRAGNEQFF
TGCGCCAGCAGCCAACGCGGGAGGGCCGGCAATGAGCAGTTCTTC
>.|TRBJ2-7|TRBV30|TRBD2
CAWSVQAGGRRNYEQYF
TGTGCCTGGAGTGTACAAGCGGGAGGGCGAAGGAACTACGAGCAGTACTTC
>.|TRBJ2-1|TRBV7-9|TRBD2
CASSLARGSGSSYNEQFF
TGTGCCAGCAGCTTAGCGCGGGGTAGCGGGAGCTCCTACAATGAGCAGTTCTTC
>.|TRBJ1-1|TRBV7-8|.
CASSARVGNTEAFF
TGTGCCAGCAGCGCCAGGGTCGGGAACACTGAAGCTTTCTTT
>few|TRBJ1-5|TRBV30|TRBD1
CAWSVSTGGQPQHF
TGTGCCTGGAGTGTTTCGACAGGGGGACAGCCCCAGCATTTT
>.|TRBJ2-5|TRBV3-1/TRBV3-2|TRBD2
CASRNLAGTRETQYF
TGTGCCAGCAGGAACCTAGCGGGTACTAGGGAGACCCAGTACTTC
>.|TRBJ1-5|TRBV19|.
CASSIVLSNQPQHF
TGTGCCAGTAGTATCGTTTTGAGTAATCAGCCCCAGCATTTT
>.|TRBJ2-6|TRBV11-2|.
CASRQFSGANVLTF
TGTGCCAGCCGCCAGTTCTCTGGGGCCAACGTCCTGACTTTC
>once|TRBJ2-7|TRBV2|TRBD2
CAGQRTSGSYEQYF
TGTGCCGGACAAAGGACTAGCGGGAGCTACGAGCAGTACTTC
>.|TRBJ1-4|TRBV14|.
CASSPKPVGKLFF
TGTGCCAGCAGCCCCAAGCCGGTTGGAAAACTGTTTTTT
>few|TRBJ2-5|TRBV5-6|.
CASSLNGGLQETQYF
TGTGCCAGCAGCTTGAATGGAGGCCTCCAAGAGACCCAGTACTTC
>once|TRBJ2-7|TRBV27|TRBD1
CASSLVSPGQGYEQYF
TGTGCCAGCAGTCTGGTGTCTCCGGGACAGGGTTACGAGCAGTACTTC
>.|TRBJ2-7|TRBV12-3/TRBV12-4|.
CASRTGLTGEQYF
TGTGCCAGCAGAACCGGACTCACGGGCGAGCAGTACTTC
>.|TRBJ1-2|TRBV6-7|.
CASSYWWLNYGYTF
TGTGCCAGCAGTTACTGGTGGCTTAACTATGGCTACACCTTC
>once|TRBJ2-5|TRBV6-6|.
CASGLAPEETQYF
TGTGCCAGCGGTCTAGCGCCGGAGGAGACCCAGTACTTC
>.|TRBJ2-4|TRBV14|TRBD2
CASSPSGRENIQYF
TGTGCCAGCAGCCCCAGCGGGAGGGAAAACATTCAGTACTTC
>.|TRBJ2-1|TRBV30|TRBD2
CAWSVLAGGPTEQFF
TGTGCCTGGAGTGTACTAGCGGGAGGGCCGACTGAGCAGTTCTTC
>.|TRBJ2-7|TRBV11-3|TRBD1
CASSLDGQGDFYEQYF
TGTGCCAGCAGCTTAGATGGACAGGGAGATTTCTACGAGCAGTACTTC
>.|TRBJ2-3|TRBV6-6|TRBD1
CASSPRGLWTDTQYF
TGTGCCAGCAGCCCCAGGGGGCTGTGGACAGATACGCAGTATTTT
>.|TRBJ2-3|TRBV18|.
CASSPLETRTDTQYF
TGTGCCAGCTCACCGTTAGAGACTCGCACAGATACGCAGTATTTT
>.|TRBJ1-3|TRBV9|.
CASSVTDRLYGNTIYF
TGTGCCAGCAGCGTTACCGACAGGCTTTACGGAAACACCATATATTTT
>once|TRBJ1-2|TRBV5-5|.
CASSLQQGDGYTF
TGTGCCAGCAGCTTGCAACAGGGAGATGGCTACACCTTC
>once|TRBJ1-2|TRBV6-1|.
CASSEIGQGWDGYTF
TGTGCCAGCAGTGAAATTGGGCAGGGGTGGGATGGCTACACCTTC
>.|TRBJ1-1|TRBV29-1|.
CSVEKGLEAFF
TGCAGCGTTGAAAAGGGACTTGAAGCTTTCTTT
>.|TRBJ2-7|TRBV2|TRBD2
CATTDRSGRTNYEQYF
TGTGCCACTACGGACAGGAGCGGGAGGACCAATTACGAGCAGTACTTC
>.|TRBJ2-2|TRBV7-3|TRBD2
CASMIVSGTGELFF
TGTGCCAGCATGATTGTTAGCGGGACCGGGGAGCTGTTTTTT
>.|TRBJ2-1|TRBV11-3|TRBD2
CASSLDGGTSGSSREKQFF
TGTGCCAGCAGCTTAGATGGGGGGACTAGCGGGAGCTCACGGGAGAAGCAGTTCTTC